The 2 T cell receptor beta chains presented below share a single source sample, sequenced in a study of shared clonotypes between healthy human individuals. Clones were sequenced by immunoSEQ multiplex PCR, and TCRdb holds only the in-frame ones, with some missing. The table has 600,000 to 750,000 clones, 60% to 80% seen once; the top ten hold about 1.8%. The material sequenced was memory CD4+ T cells sorted from blood. Specified subset: CD45RA-negative fraction. The receptors stem from a woman in her twenties or thirties in good health.

Only one count was recorded for this clone. The chain links TRBV7-2 to TRBJ1-2, with a tentative D call TRBD1 (5 bases). The CDR3 is 13 residues long. The ends were cut back, 5 bases at V and 5 bases at J, with 12 bases in the middle. Looked up from germline, CDR1 is SGHTA and CDR2 is FQGNSA. The CDR3 DNA sequence: TGTGCCAGCAGCCTCGGGACGGATTATGGCTACACCTTC. Its protein is CASSLGTDYGYTF.

This clone was seen a handful of times. The rearrangement joins TRBV5-1 to TRBJ1-2, with D perhaps matching TRBD1 (5 bases). The V gene's germline CDR1 is SGHRS and CDR2 YFSETQ. Trimming pared 4 bases from V and 4 bases from J, leaving 14 bases between. The CDR3 has 14 residues. CDR3 region: CASSPGTEGYGYTF. DNA for the CDR3: TGCGCCAGCAGCCCCGGGACGGAAGGCTATGGCTACACCTTC.